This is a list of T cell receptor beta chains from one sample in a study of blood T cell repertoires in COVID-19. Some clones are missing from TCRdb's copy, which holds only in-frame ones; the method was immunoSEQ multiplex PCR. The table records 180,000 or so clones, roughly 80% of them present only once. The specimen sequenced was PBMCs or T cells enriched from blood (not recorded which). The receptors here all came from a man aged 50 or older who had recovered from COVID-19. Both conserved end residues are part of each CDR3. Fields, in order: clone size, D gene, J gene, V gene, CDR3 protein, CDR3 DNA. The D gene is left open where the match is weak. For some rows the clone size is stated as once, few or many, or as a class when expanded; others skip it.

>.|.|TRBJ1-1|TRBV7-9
CASSSLLGRVVAHTEAFF
TGTGCCAGCAGCTCGCTACTGGGGAGGGTTGTAGCCCACACTGAAGCTTTCTTT
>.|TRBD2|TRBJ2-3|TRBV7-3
CASSFGSGSADTQYF
TGTGCCAGCAGCTTTGGTAGCGGGAGCGCAGATACGCAGTATTTT
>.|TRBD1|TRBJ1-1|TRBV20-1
CSASGQGVGSAVNTEAFF
TGCAGTGCTAGTGGGCAGGGGGTAGGGTCAGCGGTAAACACTGAAGCTTTCTTT
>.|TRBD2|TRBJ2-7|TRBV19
CASSIRIGAGTSGGHVYEQYF
TGTGCCAGTAGTATTCGCATAGGAGCCGGGACTAGCGGGGGGCACGTCTACGAGCAGTACTTC
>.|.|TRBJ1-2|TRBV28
CASRTGGGDGYTF
TGTGCCAGCAGGACGGGGGGGGGTGATGGCTACACCTTC
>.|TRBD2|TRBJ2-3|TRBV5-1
CASSSSSGSLLDTQYF
TGCGCCAGCAGCTCTTCTAGCGGGAGCCTTTTAGATACGCAGTATTTT
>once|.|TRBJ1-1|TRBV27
CASSEWGGTEAFF
TGTGCCAGCAGTGAATGGGGGGGCACTGAAGCTTTCTTT
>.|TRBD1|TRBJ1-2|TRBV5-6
CASRTGTGYYGYTF
TGTGCCAGCAGAACCGGGACAGGGTACTATGGCTACACCTTC
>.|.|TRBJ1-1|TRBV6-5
CASHEGERTEAFF
TGTGCCAGCCACGAGGGAGAACGAACTGAAGCTTTCTTT
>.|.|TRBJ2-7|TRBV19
CASSKGRREQYF
TGTGCCAGTAGTAAGGGGCGCCGTGAGCAGTACTTC
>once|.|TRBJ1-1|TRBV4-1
CASSQVAVRITEAFF
TGCGCCAGCAGCCAAGTCGCGGTGCGTATCACTGAAGCTTTCTTT
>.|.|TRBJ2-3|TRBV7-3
CASSLTLAGTDTQYF
TGTGCCAGCAGCTTAACACTTGCAGGGACAGATACGCAGTATTTT
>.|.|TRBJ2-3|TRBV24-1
CATSDLTGQGTDTQYF
TGTGCCACCAGTGATTTGACAGGGCAGGGCACAGATACGCAGTATTTT
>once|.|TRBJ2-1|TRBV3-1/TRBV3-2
CASSHPRTEDNEQFF
TGTGCCAGCAGCCATCCTCGGACAGAGGACAATGAGCAGTTCTTC
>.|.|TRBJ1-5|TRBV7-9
CASSPGDPQPQHF
TGTGCCAGCAGCCCAGGGGATCCTCAGCCCCAGCATTTT
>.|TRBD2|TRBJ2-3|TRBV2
CASSETSGGFAQYF
TGTGCCAGCAGTGAAACCAGCGGGGGGTTTGCGCAGTATTTT
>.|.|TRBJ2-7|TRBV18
CASSPPSGLTYEQYF
TGTGCCAGCTCGCCTCCTTCGGGACTGACCTACGAGCAGTACTTC
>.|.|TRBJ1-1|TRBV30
CVRNREDTEAFF
TGTGTTAGGAACCGGGAGGACACTGAAGCTTTCTTT
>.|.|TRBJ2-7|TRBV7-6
CASSEQGPYEQYF
TGTGCCAGCAGTGAACAGGGACCCTACGAGCAGTACTTC
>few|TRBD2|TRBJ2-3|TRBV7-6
CASSLGTSGTTDTQYF
TGTGCCAGCAGCTTAGGAACTAGCGGTACCACAGATACGCAGTATTTT
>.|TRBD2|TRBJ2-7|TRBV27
CASSILVGGRVAYEQYF
TGTGCCAGCAGTATACTAGTGGGCGGGAGAGTTGCGTACGAGCAGTACTTC
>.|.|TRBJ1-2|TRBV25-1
CASSDAGAYGYTF
TGTGCCAGCAGTGACGCGGGGGCCTATGGCTACACCTTC
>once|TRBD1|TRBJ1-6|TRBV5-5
CASSPRDSGNSPLHF
TGTGCCAGCAGCCCCCGGGACAGCGGTAATTCACCCCTCCACTTT
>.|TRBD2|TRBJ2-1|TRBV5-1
CASSLDTSADEQFF
TGCGCCAGCAGCTTGGACACTAGCGCCGATGAGCAGTTCTTC
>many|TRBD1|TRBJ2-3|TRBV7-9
CASCGDRVLTDTQYF
TGTGCCAGCTGCGGGGACAGGGTTTTGACAGATACGCAGTATTTT